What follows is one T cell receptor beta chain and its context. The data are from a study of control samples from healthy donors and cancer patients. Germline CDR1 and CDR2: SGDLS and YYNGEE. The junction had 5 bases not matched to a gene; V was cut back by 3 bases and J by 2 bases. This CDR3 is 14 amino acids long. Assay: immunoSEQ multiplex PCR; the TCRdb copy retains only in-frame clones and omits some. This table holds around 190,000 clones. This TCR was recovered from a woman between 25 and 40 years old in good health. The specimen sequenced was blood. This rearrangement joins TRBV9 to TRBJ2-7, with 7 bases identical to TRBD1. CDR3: CASSASTGTYEQYF. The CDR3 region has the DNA TGTGCCAGCAGCGCGTCGACAGGGACCTACGAGCAGTACTTC.